This T cell receptor (beta chain) was sequenced during a study of blood T cell repertoires in COVID-19. In the study overall: Both acute and convalescent COVID-19 samples were obtained from the United States, Italy and Spain. PBMCs, B-cell-depleted T cells, or T cells were the source of the cDNA or gDNA that made up the material.

Original analysis: Amplification with reference gene primers provided the estimates of nucleated cell counts. Sequencing used immunoSEQ multiplex PCR; TCRdb keeps in-frame clones, though not all of them. For V, J and clone size, that table is used; D and trimming come from the DNA. This table has about 200,000 clones, approximately 92% appearing once. This clone was detected only once. Germline CDR1 is LGHDT and CDR2 is YNNKEL (reference sequence). Germline trimming cut 4 bases from V and 5 bases from J; bases unmatched to any gene: 3. The CDR3 is 14 amino acids. This study enrolled people aged about 18 to 90 from about two dozen US geographic areas.

Sequencing was carried out using PBMCs or T cells enriched from blood (not recorded which). The chain is built from TRBV3-1 (or the pseudogene TRBV3-2) and TRBJ1-5; TRBD1 matches 9 bases. This TCR derives from a woman between 35 and 50 years old with acute COVID-19. CDR3 region: CASSLGQGHQPQHF. DNA for the CDR3: TGTGCCAGCAGCCTTGGACAGGGGCATCAGCCCCAGCATTTT.